The next 8 T cell receptor beta chains were all read from a single sample in a study of blood T cell repertoires in COVID-19 (dated by TCRdb to 2020 to 2022). The method behind the library was the immunoSEQ multiplex PCR assay. TCRdb carries this immuneACCESS record with in-frame sequences only. Its versions omit some clonotypes, under half of them owing to an unresolved V gene in the studies checked, with the rest unexplained. This sample comprises some 200,000 clones, 89% of them detected only once. The ten largest clones take up about 5% of the sample. The sample taken for sequencing was peripheral blood. The receptors come from a middle-aged woman with acute or convalescent COVID-19.

J is TRBJ1-2 and V is TRBV19; unclear D gene. V shed 5 bases and J shed 0 bases, with 16 bases lying between them. Germline V lookup: CDR1 LNHDA, CDR2 SQIVND (reference sequence). This CDR3 has 16 amino acids. CDR3 nucleotides: TGTGCCAGTAGTCCCTCACCCGGACTTCCTAACTATGGCTACACCTTC. It is translated as CASSPSPGLPNYGYTF. Using reference TRBV19 and TRBJ1-2 for the parts outside the CDR3, the full variable domain is DGGITQSPKYLFRKEGQNVTLSCEQNLNHDAMYWYRQDPGQGLRLIYYSQIVNDFQKGDIAEGYSVSREKKESFPLTVTSAQKNPTAFYLCASSPSPGLPNYGYTFGSGTRLTVV.

CDR3 in amino acids: CASSSVAGGYNEQFF. CDR3 bases: TGTGCCAGCAGCTCGGTAGCGGGGGGCTACAATGAGCAGTTCTTC. The V and J genes are TRBV7-9 and TRBJ2-1; 10 bases map to TRBD2. The CDR3 has 15 amino acids. Germline V gene lookup returns CDR1 SEHNR and CDR2 FQNEAQ (reference sequence). J gave up 3 bases and V 4 bases, and 3 bases lay outside the gene matches.

This chain connects TRBV6-6 to TRBJ1-5, with TRBD1 identical over 7 bases. CDR3 size: 14 residues. Germline V gene data show CDR1 as MNHNY and CDR2 as SVGAGI (reference sequence). The junction had 7 bases not matched to a gene; V was cut back by 5 bases and J by 6 bases. The CDR3 DNA reads TGTGCCAGCAGTGTTTCCGGGACAGCTCAGCCCCAGCATTTT. Translated, it gives CASSVSGTAQPQHF.

CDR3 residues: CSAYSETQYF. The CDR3 DNA sequence: TGCAGTGCTTATTCCGAGACCCAGTACTTC. The chain uses TRBV20-1 and TRBJ2-5; D call uncertain. The CDR3 sequence is 10 residues long. Germline V lookup: CDR1 DFQATT, CDR2 SNEGSKA (reference sequence). Trimming took off 5 bases at V and 5 bases at J, with 6 bases between the two ends.

V gene TRBV2 combines with J gene TRBJ1-2, with TRBD1 as a possible D gene (6 bases). CDR3 length: 14 amino acids. Per the germline V gene, CDR1 is SNHLY and CDR2 is FYNNEI. Between the trimmed V and J ends, which lost 7 bases and 3 bases, there was a span of 15 bases. CDR3 bases: TGTGCCAGCAATGTCGGGGGGGCTGACTATGGCTACACCTTC. It yields the protein CASNVGGADYGYTF.

The V and J genes are TRBV18 and TRBJ1-2; no reliable D call. The V end was cut by 1 base, the J end by 4 bases, with 10 bases between. Germline CDR1 reads KGHSH; CDR2 reads LQKENI. The CDR3 length is 14 residues. The CDR3 DNA sequence: TGTGCCAGCTCACCACTTCGGGGTCCCTATGGCTACACCTTC. Protein sequence: CASSPLRGPYGYTF.

The CDR3 nucleotides are TGTGCCAGCAGCTTGGAGGCTAGCGGGGGGCTCACAGATACGCAGTATTTT. As protein: CASSLEASGGLTDTQYF. The rearrangement uses TRBV5-4 and TRBJ2-3; TRBD2 matches at 11 bases. Looked up from germline, CDR1 is SGHNT and CDR2 is YYREEE (reference sequence). The CDR3 runs 17 residues. V lost 0 bases, J lost 2 bases, and 5 bases stayed unmatched.

CDR3 sequence reads: CASSRMTGSDGNTIYF. The CDR3 nucleotides are TGTGCCAGCAGCCGGATGACAGGGTCAGACGGAAACACCATATATTTT. This chain connects TRBV16 to TRBJ1-3; 7 nucleotides align to TRBD1. The junction had 10 bases not matched to a gene; V was cut back by 4 bases and J by 4 bases. CDR3 length: 16 amino acids. In germline, CDR1 is KGHSY, CDR2 FQNENV.